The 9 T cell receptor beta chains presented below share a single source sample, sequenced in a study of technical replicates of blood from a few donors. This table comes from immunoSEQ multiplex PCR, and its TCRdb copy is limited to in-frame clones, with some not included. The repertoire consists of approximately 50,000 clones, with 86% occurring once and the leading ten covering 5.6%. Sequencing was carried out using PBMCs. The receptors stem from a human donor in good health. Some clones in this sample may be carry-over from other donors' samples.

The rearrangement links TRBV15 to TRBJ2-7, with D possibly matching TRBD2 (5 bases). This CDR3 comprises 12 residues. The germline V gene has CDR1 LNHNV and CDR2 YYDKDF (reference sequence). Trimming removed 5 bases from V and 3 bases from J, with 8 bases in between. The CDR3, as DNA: TGTGCCACCAGCCCTCGGGGCTACGAGCAGTACTTC. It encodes CATSPRGYEQYF.

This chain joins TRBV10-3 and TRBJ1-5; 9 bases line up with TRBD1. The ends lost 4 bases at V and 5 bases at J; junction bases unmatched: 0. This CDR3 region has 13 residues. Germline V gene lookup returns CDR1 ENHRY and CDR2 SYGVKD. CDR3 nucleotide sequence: TGTGCCATCAGTGGGGACAGGGATCAGCCCCAGCATTTT. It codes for CAISGDRDQPQHF.

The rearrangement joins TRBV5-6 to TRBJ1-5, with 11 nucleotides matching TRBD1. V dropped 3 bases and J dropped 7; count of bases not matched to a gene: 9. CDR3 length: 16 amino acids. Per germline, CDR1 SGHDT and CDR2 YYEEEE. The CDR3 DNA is TGTGCCAGCAGCTACCGAACCGGGACAGGGGGGCAGCCCCAGCATTTT. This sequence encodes CASSYRTGTGGQPQHF.

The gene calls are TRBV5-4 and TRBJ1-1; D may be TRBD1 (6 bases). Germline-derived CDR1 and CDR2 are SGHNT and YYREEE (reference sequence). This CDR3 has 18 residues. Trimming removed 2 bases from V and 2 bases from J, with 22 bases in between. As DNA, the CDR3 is TGTGCCAGCAGCTTTGGGGGCATGAGACGGGGCGATAACACTGAAGCTTTCTTT. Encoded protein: CASSFGGMRRGDNTEAFF.

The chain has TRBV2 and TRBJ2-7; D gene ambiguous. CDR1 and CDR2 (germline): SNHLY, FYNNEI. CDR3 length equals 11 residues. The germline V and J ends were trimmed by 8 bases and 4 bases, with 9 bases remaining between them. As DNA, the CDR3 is TGTGCCAGCTTAAAGAGTTACGAGCAGTACTTC. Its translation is CASLKSYEQYF.

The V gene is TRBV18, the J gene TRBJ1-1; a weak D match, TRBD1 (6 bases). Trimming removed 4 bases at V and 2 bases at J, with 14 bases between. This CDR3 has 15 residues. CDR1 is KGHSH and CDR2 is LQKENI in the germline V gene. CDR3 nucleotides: TGTGCCAGCTCACTCCGTGAGGGGGTAAACACTGAAGCTTTCTTT. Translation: CASSLREGVNTEAFF.

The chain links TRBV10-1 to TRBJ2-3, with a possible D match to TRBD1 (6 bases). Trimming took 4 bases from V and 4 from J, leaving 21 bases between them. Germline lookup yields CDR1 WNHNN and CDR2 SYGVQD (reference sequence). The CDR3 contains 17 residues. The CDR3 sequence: CASSAPDSIDPPDTQYF. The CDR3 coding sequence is TGCGCCAGCAGTGCCCCGGACAGTATTGACCCTCCAGATACGCAGTATTTT.

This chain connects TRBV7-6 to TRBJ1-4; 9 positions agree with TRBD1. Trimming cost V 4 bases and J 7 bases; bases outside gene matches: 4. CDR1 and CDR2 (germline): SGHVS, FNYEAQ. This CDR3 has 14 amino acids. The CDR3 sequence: CASSSTGGFEKLFF. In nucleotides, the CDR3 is TGTGCCAGCAGCTCGACAGGGGGTTTTGAAAAACTGTTTTTT.

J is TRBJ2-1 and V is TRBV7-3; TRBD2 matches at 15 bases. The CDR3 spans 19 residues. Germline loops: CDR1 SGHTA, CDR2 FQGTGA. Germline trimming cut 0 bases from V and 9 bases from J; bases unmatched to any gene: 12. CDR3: CASSLTGRAGTSGRFEQFF. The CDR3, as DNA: TGTGCCAGCAGCTTAACAGGGCGGGCGGGGACTAGCGGGAGGTTTGAGCAGTTCTTC.